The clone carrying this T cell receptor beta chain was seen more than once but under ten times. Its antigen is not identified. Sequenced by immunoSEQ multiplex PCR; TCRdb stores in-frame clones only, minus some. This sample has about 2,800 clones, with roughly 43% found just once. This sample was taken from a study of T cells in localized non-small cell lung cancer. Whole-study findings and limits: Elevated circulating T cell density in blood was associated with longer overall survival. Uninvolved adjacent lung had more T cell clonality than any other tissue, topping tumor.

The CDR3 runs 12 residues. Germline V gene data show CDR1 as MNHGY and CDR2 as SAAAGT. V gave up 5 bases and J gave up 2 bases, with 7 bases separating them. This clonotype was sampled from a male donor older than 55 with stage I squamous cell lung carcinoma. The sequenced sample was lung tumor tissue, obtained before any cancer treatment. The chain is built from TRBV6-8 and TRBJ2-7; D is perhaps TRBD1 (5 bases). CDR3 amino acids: CASSGRAYEQYF. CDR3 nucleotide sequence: TGTGCCAGCAGTGGCAGGGCCTACGAGCAGTACTTC.